These 27 T cell receptor beta chains originate from one sample sequenced in a study of blood T cell repertoires in COVID-19. Here immunoSEQ multiplex PCR was the method, and the copy in TCRdb shows in-frame clones only, minus some. The sample records 140,000 or so clones, about 84% being singletons. Sample: peripheral blood. The receptors were gathered from a woman in her 50s with acute or convalescent COVID-19.

The chain joins TRBV27 to TRBJ1-3, with a weak D call TRBD1 (5 bases). The CDR3 runs to 15 residues. V lost 5 bases to trimming and J lost 2 bases, with 13 bases between them. Germline values: CDR1 MNHEY, CDR2 SMNVEV (reference sequence). The CDR3: CASSLNPGTGNTIYF. For the CDR3, the DNA is TGTGCCAGCAGTCTGAACCCAGGGACTGGAAACACCATATATTTT.

The V gene is TRBV28, the J gene TRBJ1-4, with 7 bases matching TRBD1. Germline V lookup: CDR1 MDHEN, CDR2 SYDVKM. The CDR3 is 16 amino acids. V gave up 6 bases and J gave up 4 bases; unmatched junction bases: 11. For the CDR3, the DNA is TGTGCCAGCAGACCCACAGGGGCGCGTGGTAATGAAAAACTGTTTTTT. This sequence encodes CASRPTGARGNEKLFF.

V usage is TRBV6-5 and J usage is TRBJ2-5; tentatively, D is TRBD1 (5 bases). The V and J ends lost 5 bases and 4 bases respectively, with 14 bases between them. Looked up from germline, CDR1 is MNHEY and CDR2 is SVGAGI. The CDR3 has 14 amino acids. CDR3 coding DNA: TGTGCCAGCAGTCCACAGGAGTGGGGAGAGACCCAGTACTTC. Amino acid sequence: CASSPQEWGETQYF.

DNA of the CDR3: TGTGCCAGCAGCCTGAGCGGGGGGGCTGGTAATGAGCAGTTCTTC. Amino acids: CASSLSGGAGNEQFF. The chain links TRBV3-1 (or the pseudogene TRBV3-2) to TRBJ2-1; 10 nucleotides agree with TRBD2. The CDR3 spans 15 residues. In germline, CDR1 is LGHDT, CDR2 YNNKEL (reference sequence). The ends lost 4 bases at V and 7 bases at J; junction bases unmatched: 7.

The chain combines TRBV6-4 with TRBJ2-3; a possible D gene is TRBD2 (5 bases). Germline values: CDR1 MRHNA, CDR2 SNTAGT. The CDR3 contains 15 residues. The V end was cut by 3 bases, the J end by 1 base, with 11 bases between. CDR3 in amino acids: CASSEENGGTDTQYF. CDR3 DNA: TGTGCCAGCAGTGAAGAGAACGGGGGCACAGATACGCAGTATTTT.

The CDR3 protein is CATARRDRGEKLFF. The DNA of the CDR3 is TGTGCCACCGCGCGAAGGGACAGGGGTGAAAAACTGTTTTTT. This sequence joins TRBV19 and TRBJ1-4, with 10 nucleotides matching TRBD1. The CDR3 runs to 14 residues. Losses at the gene ends were 10 bases for V and 7 bases for J; bases not matched to a gene: 9. The germline CDR1 and CDR2 sequences are LNHDA and SQIVND (reference sequence).

The rearrangement links TRBV28 to TRBJ1-2, with 10 bases fitting TRBD1. Germline V gene data show CDR1 as MDHEN and CDR2 as SYDVKM. The CDR3 has 15 amino acids. V was clipped by 5 bases and J by 7 bases; unmatched bases: 10. The CDR3 DNA reads as TGTGCCAGCAGTGCGGGACAGGGGAAGGTTTTTGGCTACACCTTC. The encoded protein is CASSAGQGKVFGYTF.

Written as DNA, the CDR3 is TGCAGCGTTGGGGGGACACAGAGGAGTGGCTACACCTTC. It specifies CSVGGTQRSGYTF. The chain is built from TRBV29-1 and TRBJ1-2, with D tentatively TRBD1 (6 bases). Per germline, CDR1 SQVTM and CDR2 ANQGSEA. The CDR3 is made up of 13 amino acids. Between the trimmed V and J ends, which lost 4 bases and 7 bases, there was a span of 16 bases.

The chain employs TRBV4-1 and TRBJ2-5, with a tentative D call TRBD2 (5 bases). The CDR3 covers 15 residues. Trimming removed 0 bases from V and 4 bases from J, with 12 bases in between. From germline, CDR1 is MGHRA and CDR2 YSYEKL. Written as DNA, the CDR3 is TGCGCCAGCAGCCAAGATCCGGGGATAGGAGAGACCCAGTACTTC. Translation: CASSQDPGIGETQYF.

Here the CDR3 DNA reads TGTGCCAGCTCACCAGGGACAGGGGTCAACACTGAAGCTTTCTTT. Protein product: CASSPGTGVNTEAFF. The rearrangement joins TRBV18 to TRBJ1-1; 10 nucleotides line up with TRBD1. Germline loops: CDR1 KGHSH, CDR2 LQKENI. After removal of 2 bases from V and 2 bases from J, the junction contained 2 bases not matched to a gene. CDR3 length equals 15 residues.

The chain links TRBV7-2 to TRBJ2-1, with D possibly TRBD1 on 5 matching bases. The CDR3 contains 13 residues. Germline assignment: CDR1 SGHTA and CDR2 FQGNSA. The ends were cut back, 4 bases at V and 2 bases at J, with 6 bases in the middle. The CDR3 here is CASSSDTYNEQFF. DNA of the CDR3: TGTGCCAGCAGCTCGGACACCTACAATGAGCAGTTCTTC.

The rearrangement joins TRBV5-1 to TRBJ1-1; D is perhaps TRBD1 (5 bases). With 2 bases removed from V and 6 bases from J, the gap between germline ends came to 20 bases. Germline V CDR1 and CDR2: SGHRS, YFSETQ. The CDR3 length is 16 residues. The CDR3 DNA reads TGCGCCAGCAGCTTACGTCTACAGGATTTAGTCGCTGAAGCTTTCTTT. Amino acids: CASSLRLQDLVAEAFF. The full variable domain, with the rest looked up from reference TRBV5-1 and TRBJ1-1, is KAGVTQTPRYLIKTRGQQVTLSCSPISGHRSVSWYQQTPGQGLQFLFEYFSETQRNKGNFPGRFSGRQFSNSRSEMNVSTLELGDSALYLCASSLRLQDLVAEAFFGQGTRLTVV.

The chain carries TRBV18 and TRBJ2-5; a possible D gene is TRBD2 (6 bases). CDR3 length equals 15 residues. Germline lookup yields CDR1 KGHSH and CDR2 LQKENI. V shed 3 bases and J shed 5 bases, with 16 bases lying between them. The CDR3 sequence: CASSPNRDWGETQYF. For the CDR3, the DNA is TGTGCCAGCTCACCGAACCGGGACTGGGGGGAGACCCAGTACTTC.

This clone was seen more than once but under ten times. The V call is TRBV6-5, the J call TRBJ1-5; D call uncertain. CDR3 size: 14 residues. Per the germline V gene, CDR1 is MNHEY and CDR2 is SVGAGI. V lost 7 bases, J lost 1 base, and 11 bases lay in between. The CDR3 sequence is CASITSISNQPQHF. The CDR3, as DNA: TGTGCCAGCATCACGTCTATCAGCAATCAGCCCCAGCATTTT.

The rearrangement joins TRBV30 to TRBJ1-4; D unresolved. Germline V lookup: CDR1 GTSNPN, CDR2 SVGIG (reference sequence). Trimming pared 3 bases from V and 4 bases from J, leaving 15 bases between. The CDR3 contains 15 residues. This chain's CDR3 is CAWRAIQAFNEKLFF. CDR3 nucleotide sequence: TGTGCCTGGAGGGCTATCCAGGCTTTTAATGAAAAACTGTTTTTT.

The rearrangement joins TRBV7-6 to TRBJ2-7; D is perhaps TRBD2 (6 bases). Between the trimmed V and J ends, which lost 5 bases and 0 bases, there was a span of 17 bases. Germline CDR1 and CDR2: SGHVS and FNYEAQ. This CDR3 is built from 16 residues. CDR3 coding DNA: TGTGCCAGCAGCCCAGACGGGACTGCGAGCTCCTACGAGCAGTACTTC. This sequence encodes CASSPDGTASSYEQYF.

This clone was recorded a few times. CDR3 DNA sequence: TGCGCCAGCAGCCAAGGGCAGGCGGGTACCTACGAGCAGTACTTC. Translating gives CASSQGQAGTYEQYF. This chain uses TRBV4-1 with TRBJ2-7; the D gene is possibly TRBD2 (5 bases). CDR3 size: 15 residues. Germline V gives CDR1 MGHRA, CDR2 YSYEKL. V lost 1 base and J 2 bases, leaving 12 bases between the germline ends.

The V and J genes are TRBV6-5 and TRBJ1-1, with D unresolved. Between the trimmed V and J ends, which lost 7 bases and 1 base, there was a span of 10 bases. This CDR3 is 13 amino acids long. In germline, CDR1 is MNHEY, CDR2 SVGAGI. Written as DNA, the CDR3 is TGTGCCAGCATAGACCCAGGGAACACTGAAGCTTTCTTT. It codes for CASIDPGNTEAFF.

This clone was seen once. V gene TRBV9 combines with J gene TRBJ2-6, with a possible D match to TRBD2 (6 bases). CDR3 size: 15 residues. The V gene's germline CDR1 is SGDLS and CDR2 YYNGEE. Trimming pared 4 bases from V and 4 bases from J, leaving 12 bases between. Written as DNA, the CDR3 is TGTGCCAGCAGCCCAACGGGGGAGGGGGCCAACGTCCTGACTTTC. This codes for CASSPTGEGANVLTF.

This clone showed up just once. V and J are TRBV6-5 and TRBJ1-3; D may be TRBD1 (5 bases). Trimming shortened V by 2 bases and J by 2 bases, and 13 bases separated the two germline ends. The CDR3 consists of 16 residues. CDR1 and CDR2 from the germline V gene are MNHEY and SVGAGI. The DNA for the CDR3 is TGTGCCAGCAGTTACGGAGGGGAAAGGGCTGGAAACACCATATATTTT. It specifies CASSYGGERAGNTIYF.

This clone has more than one count but fewer than ten. J is TRBJ2-7 and V is TRBV5-1; the match to TRBD1 covers 9 bases. Trimming cost V 0 bases and J 3 bases; bases outside gene matches: 4. This CDR3 has 15 amino acids. Germline CDR1 SGHRS, CDR2 YFSETQ. DNA of the CDR3: TGCGCCAGCAGCTTGGCCGGGACAGGGCTCTACGAGCAGTACTTC. Amino acid sequence: CASSLAGTGLYEQYF.

V is TRBV6-2 or TRBV6-3 and J is TRBJ2-1; TRBD2 matches at 10 bases. This CDR3 is built from 12 residues. V shed 4 bases, J shed 16 bases, and the junction held 7 bases outside the gene matches. CDR1 and CDR2 from the germline V gene are MNHEY and SVGEGT. The CDR3: CASSFSGGAAFF. The CDR3 DNA sequence: TGTGCCAGCAGTTTCAGCGGGGGGGCCGCTTTCTTC.

This clone was seen more than once but under ten times. This chain connects TRBV2 to TRBJ2-1; D is ambiguous. V lost 4 bases and J lost 10, with 11 bases in between. This CDR3 comprises 12 residues. CDR1 and CDR2 from the germline V gene are SNHLY and FYNNEI. This CDR3 is CASSVRSEEQFF. Here the CDR3 DNA reads TGTGCCAGCAGTGTGCGTTCCGAGGAGCAGTTCTTC.

The CDR3 bases are TGCACCAGCAGCCAAGGGGCGACTAGCGGATCTAATGAGCAGTTCTTC. Amino acids: CTSSQGATSGSNEQFF. V usage is TRBV1 and J usage is TRBJ2-1; TRBD2 is the table's D call, not checked against the DNA. TRBV1 is listed as a pseudogene. CDR3 length: 16 residues.

V gene TRBV28 combines with J gene TRBJ1-5; D gene ambiguous. Trimming removed 5 bases at V and 7 bases at J, with 15 bases between. Germline CDR1 reads MDHEN; CDR2 reads SYDVKM. This CDR3 comprises 14 residues. DNA for the CDR3: TGTGCCAGCAGTCCCCTCAATGTGCAGCAGCCCCAGCATTTT. Translating gives CASSPLNVQQPQHF.

The chain carries TRBV19 and TRBJ1-1; TRBD1 is a possible D gene (5 bases). Germline CDR1 is LNHDA and CDR2 is SQIVND (reference sequence). The V and J ends lost 7 bases and 1 base respectively, with 13 bases between them. This CDR3 has 14 residues. CDR3 DNA sequence: TGTGCCAGTACGGGGGAGGTGGGGAACACTGAAGCTTTCTTT. Translated: CASTGEVGNTEAFF.

The chain recombines TRBV7-2 with TRBJ1-5; D not certain. The CDR3 runs to 13 residues. Trimming took 1 base from V and 6 from J, leaving 7 bases between them. The germline V gene encodes CDR1 SGHTA and CDR2 FQGNSA. CDR3 nucleotides: TGTGCCAGCAGCTTAGGGGAGGGTCAGCCCCAGCATTTT. It is translated as CASSLGEGQPQHF.